The 32 T cell receptor beta chains below come from one sample, sequenced in a study of blood T cell repertoires in COVID-19. The data were produced by immunoSEQ multiplex PCR, yet TCRdb's version contains in-frame clones alone and is incomplete. The sample lists more than 200,000 clones, around 90% occurring once. Sequenced: peripheral blood. Receptors originate from a human donor in a cohort sampled during active COVID-19.

The genes are TRBV9 and TRBJ2-7; 8 nucleotides align to TRBD2. V was clipped by 4 bases and J by 4 bases; unmatched bases: 7. CDR3 size: 14 residues. Germline lookup yields CDR1 SGDLS and CDR2 YYNGEE. CDR3 DNA sequence: TGTGCCAGCAGCCCCAGCGGGGGTCGGTACGAGCAGTACTTC. This codes for CASSPSGGRYEQYF.

The V gene is TRBV16, the J gene TRBJ2-6; D is ambiguous. Germline CDR1 is KGHSY and CDR2 is FQNENV. V was cut by 6 bases and J by 0 bases, with 9 bases left in between. The CDR3 is made up of 15 amino acids. The CDR3 loop reads CASSLSLSGANVLTF. The CDR3 region has the DNA TGTGCCAGCAGTCTAAGTCTCTCTGGGGCCAACGTCCTGACTTTC.

V gene TRBV5-5 combines with J gene TRBJ2-7, with a possible D match to TRBD1 (6 bases). CDR3 length equals 14 residues. Germline V gene lookup returns CDR1 SGHKS and CDR2 YYEKEE (reference sequence). The V gene lost 2 bases and the J gene lost 4 bases, with 13 bases spanning the gap. CDR3 nucleotide sequence: TGTGCCAGCAGCTTCGGCAGGGGCGAATACGAGCAGTACTTC. Translated, it gives CASSFGRGEYEQYF.

The chain employs TRBV20-1 and TRBJ1-5; D not resolved. The CDR3 consists of 12 residues. V lost 3 bases and J 0 bases, leaving 3 bases between the germline ends. Germline V gene lookup returns CDR1 DFQATT and CDR2 SNEGSKA (reference sequence). The CDR3 DNA sequence: TGCAGTGCTAGTTATAGCAATCAGCCCCAGCATTTT. Protein: CSASYSNQPQHF.

The rearrangement links TRBV7-2 to TRBJ1-5; no definite D call. From germline, CDR1 is SGHTA and CDR2 FQGNSA. This CDR3 is 14 amino acids long. V lost 2 bases and J lost 3, with 8 bases in between. Here the CDR3 reads CASSLTSSNQPQHF. CDR3 DNA: TGTGCCAGCAGCTTAACATCCTCCAATCAGCCCCAGCATTTT.

This clone is a singleton in its sample. The V call is TRBV5-1, the J call TRBJ2-7, with 9 bases matching TRBD1. With V trimmed by 4 bases and J by 11 bases, 16 bases remained unmatched. Per germline, CDR1 SGHRS and CDR2 YFSETQ. The CDR3 runs 15 residues. The CDR3 loop is CASSPSVVTGGSEYF. The CDR3 region has the DNA TGCGCCAGCAGCCCATCAGTGGTGACAGGGGGATCCGAGTACTTC.

The chain couples TRBV4-1 to TRBJ1-2; no clear D. This CDR3 has 15 amino acids. CDR1 MGHRA and CDR2 YSYEKL come from the germline V gene. Trimming removed 0 bases from V and 2 bases from J, with 10 bases in between. CDR3 nucleotides: TGCGCCAGCAGCCAAGATCTTTTGGGCAACTATGGCTACACCTTC. Residues: CASSQDLLGNYGYTF.

V gene TRBV27 combines with J gene TRBJ1-5; 7 bases map to TRBD1. This CDR3 contains 16 residues. Trimming at V came to 0 bases and at J to 0 bases, leaving 2 bases not matched to a gene. The germline V gene encodes CDR1 MNHEY and CDR2 SMNVEV (reference sequence). The chain's CDR3 is CASSLSGQSSNQPQHF. DNA of the CDR3: TGTGCCAGCAGTTTATCGGGACAGAGTAGCAATCAGCCCCAGCATTTT.

CDR3 nucleotide sequence: TGCGCCAGCAGCCAAATCAACCTGGCGGATGGCTCCTACGAGCAGTACTTC. As protein: CASSQINLADGSYEQYF. V usage is TRBV4-1 and J usage is TRBJ2-7; no clear D. Germline V gene sequence: CDR1 MGHRA, CDR2 YSYEKL. The V end was cut by 2 bases, the J end by 0 bases, with 17 bases between. The CDR3 extends over 17 amino acids.

V and J are TRBV6-1 and TRBJ1-1; D might be TRBD1 (6 bases). The CDR3 totals 15 residues. The V end lost 3 bases, the J end lost 10 bases, and 21 bases lay between the germline ends. Looked up from germline, CDR1 is MNHNS and CDR2 is SASEGT. CDR3: CASSDNRDTPAGAFF. The CDR3 DNA sequence: TGTGCCAGCAGTGATAACCGGGACACGCCGGCGGGAGCTTTCTTT.

The chain recombines TRBV5-6 with TRBJ1-1; unclear D gene. V lost 4 bases to trimming and J lost 4 bases, with 11 bases between them. The CDR3 is made up of 13 amino acids. CDR1 and CDR2 (germline): SGHDT, YYEEEE. DNA of the CDR3: TGTGCCAGCAGCCAAGCGCGCGGCACTGAAGCTTTCTTT. It is translated as CASSQARGTEAFF.

The chain carries TRBV3-1 (or the pseudogene TRBV3-2) and TRBJ1-1; TRBD1 aligns across 7 bases. The V gene's germline CDR1 is LGHDT and CDR2 YNNKEL (reference sequence). V was clipped by 3 bases and J by 6 bases; unmatched bases: 7. The CDR3 consists of 14 residues. The CDR3 loop reads CASSQPGQKAEAFF. DNA of the CDR3: TGTGCCAGCAGCCAGCCGGGACAGAAGGCTGAAGCTTTCTTT.

This clone was seen ten or more times. This chain uses TRBV7-2 with TRBJ1-2; no firm D call. This CDR3 has 11 amino acids. The germline gives CDR1 SGHTA, CDR2 FQGNSA. V lost 1 base and J 7 bases, leaving 4 bases between the germline ends. This CDR3 is CASSLVSGYTF. CDR3 nucleotides: TGTGCCAGCAGCTTAGTGAGTGGCTACACCTTC.

The V and J genes are TRBV7-2 and TRBJ1-5; 7 nucleotides align to TRBD1. This CDR3 has 13 residues. V was clipped by 8 bases and J by 5 bases; unmatched bases: 6. Germline CDR1 is SGHTA and CDR2 is FQGNSA. The CDR3 coding sequence is TGTGCCAGCGGTTACAGGGGCGATCAGCCCCAGCATTTT. Translating it yields CASGYRGDQPQHF.

The chain recombines TRBV6-6 with TRBJ2-7, with TRBD1 matching 12 bases. V lost 7 bases, J lost 7 bases, and 8 bases stayed unmatched. Germline-derived CDR1 and CDR2 are MNHNY and SVGAGI (reference sequence). The CDR3 sequence is 14 residues long. CDR3 protein: CASTYRDRGLEQYF. The CDR3 DNA follows: TGTGCCAGCACCTACCGGGACAGGGGGCTTGAGCAGTACTTC.

The V gene is TRBV4-2, the J gene TRBJ1-5; the match to TRBD1 covers 9 bases. V was clipped by 4 bases and J by 0 bases; unmatched bases: 7. The length of the CDR3 is 17 residues. Germline CDR1 reads LGHNA; CDR2 reads YNFKEQ. In DNA, the CDR3 is TGTGCCAGCAGCCGGGCAGACAGGGGGGATAGCAATCAGCCCCAGCATTTT. Encoded protein: CASSRADRGDSNQPQHF.

The chain has TRBV2 and TRBJ1-5, with 7 nucleotides matching TRBD1. The ends lost 4 bases at V and 0 bases at J; junction bases unmatched: 9. CDR3 length: 17 amino acids. Germline lookup yields CDR1 SNHLY and CDR2 FYNNEI. This CDR3 is CASSVPTGQPSNQPQHF. CDR3 coding DNA: TGTGCCAGCAGTGTCCCCACGGGACAGCCTAGCAATCAGCCCCAGCATTTT. Drawing the rest from reference TRBV2 and TRBJ1-5, the complete variable domain is EPEVTQTPSHQVTQMGQEVILRCVPISNHLYFYWYRQILGQKVEFLVSFYNNEISEKSEIFDDQFSVERPDGSNFTLKIRSTKLEDSAMYFCASSVPTGQPSNQPQHFGDGTRLSIL.

This clone showed up just once. V and J are TRBV18 and TRBJ2-6; 10 bases fit TRBD1. Germline CDR1 and CDR2: KGHSH and LQKENI. V was clipped by 3 bases and J by 0 bases; unmatched bases: 2. This CDR3 is built from 17 residues. The CDR3 reads CASSPGQGGSGANVLTF. Here the CDR3 DNA reads TGTGCCAGCTCACCCGGACAGGGGGGCTCTGGGGCCAACGTCCTGACTTTC. The full variable domain, its missing parts supplied by reference TRBV18 and TRBJ2-6, is NAGVMQNPRHLVRRRGQEARLRCSPMKGHSHVYWYRQLPEEGLKFMVYLQKENIIDESGMPKERFSAEFPKEGPSILRIQQVVRGDSAAYFCASSPGQGGSGANVLTFGAGSRLTVL.

This chain links TRBV19 with TRBJ1-5, with D tentatively TRBD1 (6 bases). Germline V gene lookup returns CDR1 LNHDA and CDR2 SQIVND (reference sequence). Trimming cost V 4 bases and J 1 base, with 14 bases left between them. CDR3 length: 16 amino acids. As DNA, the CDR3 is TGTGCCAGTAGTAAGGGGCAGGGGATGAGCAATCAGCCCCAGCATTTT. This translates into CASSKGQGMSNQPQHF.

The J gene is TRBJ2-7, the V gene TRBV28; 10 bases fit TRBD2. V shed 8 bases, J shed 6 bases, and the junction held 16 bases outside the gene matches. This CDR3 comprises 16 residues. Germline CDR1 and CDR2: MDHEN and SYDVKM. The CDR3 DNA sequence: TGTGCCAGCTCGACAGCCGGCGCTAGCGGGAGATCCGAGCAGTACTTC. As protein: CASSTAGASGRSEQYF.

For the CDR3, the DNA is TGTGCCAGCTCACCGGCGGATGGCTACACCTTC. It codes for CASSPADGYTF. The V call is TRBV18, the J call TRBJ1-2; the D is unclear. With 3 bases removed from V and 6 bases from J, the gap between germline ends came to 5 bases. This CDR3 comprises 11 residues. CDR1 KGHSH and CDR2 LQKENI come from the germline V gene.

V usage is TRBV7-6 and J usage is TRBJ2-2; weak D call: TRBD2 (5 bases). This CDR3 has 16 residues. Germline V lookup: CDR1 SGHVS, CDR2 FNYEAQ. Deletions cut 2 bases from V and 4 bases from J, with 14 bases between. As DNA, the CDR3 is TGTGCCAGCAGCTTATTCAGGTCGGGGAGCACCGGGGAGCTGTTTTTT. Its translation is CASSLFRSGSTGELFF. The full variable domain, rest sourced from reference TRBV7-6 and TRBJ2-2, is GAGVSQSPRYKVTKRGQDVALRCDPISGHVSLYWYRQALGQGPEFLTYFNYEAQQDKSGLPNDRFSAERPEGSISTLTIQRTEQRDSAMYRCASSLFRSGSTGELFFGEGSRLTVL.

The V call is TRBV7-8, the J call TRBJ1-2, with 8 bases that match TRBD1. From germline, CDR1 is SGHVS and CDR2 FQNEAQ. The CDR3 has 14 residues. With V trimmed by 5 bases and J by 4 bases, 6 bases remained unmatched. The CDR3 DNA follows: TGTGCCAGCAGCCCATTCACAGGGGGCTATGGCTACACCTTC. This encodes CASSPFTGGYGYTF.

The chain combines TRBV19 with TRBJ1-2; 10 positions agree with TRBD1. With V trimmed by 5 bases and J by 2 bases, 11 bases remained unmatched. This CDR3 is 17 amino acids long. Per germline, CDR1 LNHDA and CDR2 SQIVND (reference sequence). The CDR3 sequence: CASSRRTGGAENYGYTF. The CDR3, as DNA: TGTGCCAGTAGTCGACGGACAGGGGGAGCGGAGAACTATGGCTACACCTTC.

The rearrangement uses TRBV4-3 and TRBJ2-3; D is uncertain. The CDR3 length is 13 residues. Trimming left V 0 bases short and J 4 bases short, with 5 bases between. CDR1 LGHNA and CDR2 YSLEER come from the germline V gene. This chain's CDR3 is CASSQDGSDTQYF. In DNA form, the CDR3 reads TGCGCCAGCAGCCAAGACGGGTCAGATACGCAGTATTTT.

In this sample, this clone turned up a few times. J is TRBJ1-2 and V is TRBV30; TRBD1 might be the D (5 bases). V was clipped by 5 bases and J by 8 bases, with 15 bases between them. The CDR3 has 12 amino acids. Per the germline V gene, CDR1 is GTSNPN and CDR2 is SVGIG (reference sequence). CDR3 sequence reads: CAWAPGNSGYTF. In nucleotides, the CDR3 is TGTGCCTGGGCCCCAGGGAATTCGGGCTACACCTTC.

The V call is TRBV10-3, the J call TRBJ1-1; D not certain. The germline V gene has CDR1 ENHRY and CDR2 SYGVKD. The CDR3 is 14 residues long. Trimming pared 2 bases from V and 6 bases from J, leaving 13 bases between. As DNA, the CDR3 is TGTGCCATCAGTGAGCGTGGGCAGGTCGCTGAAGCTTTCTTT. Protein: CAISERGQVAEAFF.

The rearrangement links TRBV5-4 to TRBJ2-3; D possibly corresponds to TRBD2 (7 bases). Trimming cost V 3 bases and J 1 base, with 15 bases left between them. The CDR3 is 16 residues long. Looked up from germline, CDR1 is SGHNT and CDR2 is YYREEE (reference sequence). The CDR3 DNA sequence: TGTGCCAGCAGCTCCCCTAGGGGGGGACGCACAGATACGCAGTATTTT. Its translation is CASSSPRGGRTDTQYF.

This rearrangement joins TRBV6-6 to TRBJ2-7; the D is unclear. The CDR3 extends over 14 amino acids. Trimming cost V 0 bases and J 3 bases, with 9 bases left between them. From germline, CDR1 is MNHNY and CDR2 SVGAGI (reference sequence). In DNA form, the CDR3 reads TGTGCCAGCAGTTACTCACAGAGATACTACGAGCAGTACTTC. Residues: CASSYSQRYYEQYF.

The V and J genes are TRBV2 and TRBJ2-5; tentatively, D is TRBD2 (5 bases). V was cut by 4 bases and J by 4 bases, with 13 bases left in between. This CDR3 region has 14 residues. The germline V gene encodes CDR1 SNHLY and CDR2 FYNNEI. The CDR3 spells CASSVTSLSETQYF. The CDR3 bases are TGTGCCAGCAGTGTAACTAGTCTGTCAGAGACCCAGTACTTC. Drawing the rest from reference TRBV2 and TRBJ2-5, the complete variable domain is EPEVTQTPSHQVTQMGQEVILRCVPISNHLYFYWYRQILGQKVEFLVSFYNNEISEKSEIFDDQFSVERPDGSNFTLKIRSTKLEDSAMYFCASSVTSLSETQYFGPGTRLLVL.

To note about this clone: Additional DNA sequences in this sample encode the identical CDR3. This rearrangement joins TRBV7-3 to TRBJ2-7; 8 bases match TRBD2. V was pared by 5 bases and J by 0 bases, with 3 bases of the junction left unmatched. The CDR3 is 14 amino acids. Germline CDR1 SGHTA, CDR2 FQGTGA. The CDR3 DNA is TGTGCCAGCAGCCTTACTAGCGGCTCCTACGAGCAGTACTTC. This codes for CASSLTSGSYEQYF.

The rearrangement joins TRBV5-8 to TRBJ1-5; possibly TRBD1 for D (6 bases). V lost 6 bases, J lost 4 bases, and 14 bases lay in between. This CDR3 contains 14 residues. Per germline, CDR1 SGHTS and CDR2 YDEGEE. The CDR3 DNA follows: TGTGCCAGCAACCCCAGGACAGATAATCAGCCCCAGCATTTT. Amino acids: CASNPRTDNQPQHF.